The rows below give T cell receptor beta chains drawn from one sample of a study of beta chain features in type 1 diabetes. TCRdb's table, derived via immunoSEQ multiplex PCR, lists solely in-frame clones and lacks some. The profile shows around 430,000 clones, approximately 30% of them singletons. Sequencing input: naive CD4+ T cells from blood. These receptors all come from a man between 18 and 35 years old in good health. Both conserved end residues are part of each CDR3. The D gene is left open where the match is weak. Some rows have no size entry. The others give once, few or many, or a class for an expanded clone.

abundance: few
v_gene: TRBV9
d_gene: .
j_gene: TRBJ1-5
CDR3nt: TGTGCCAGCAGTGAGACATTGGGCAATCAGCCCCAGCATTTT
CDR3aa: CASSETLGNQPQHF

abundance: .
v_gene: TRBV4-2
d_gene: TRBD2
j_gene: TRBJ2-7
CDR3nt: TGTGCCAGCAGCCAAGATTGGGCTAGCGGGGTCTACGAGCAGTACTTC
CDR3aa: CASSQDWASGVYEQYF

abundance: .
v_gene: TRBV10-3
d_gene: .
j_gene: TRBJ1-2
CDR3nt: TGTGCCATCAGCCCGGACAGTACCAGCTATGGCTACACCTTC
CDR3aa: CAISPDSTSYGYTF

abundance: .
v_gene: TRBV12-5
d_gene: TRBD1
j_gene: TRBJ2-7
CDR3nt: TGTGCTAGTGGTTTGGTATTTTTGGACAGGGCGCCCTACGAGCAGTACTTC
CDR3aa: CASGLVFLDRAPYEQYF

abundance: few
v_gene: TRBV5-1
d_gene: TRBD2
j_gene: TRBJ2-3
CDR3nt: TGCGCCAGCAGCTTGACACTAGCGGGATCTGATACGCAGTATTTT
CDR3aa: CASSLTLAGSDTQYF

abundance: .
v_gene: TRBV29-1
d_gene: .
j_gene: TRBJ2-7
CDR3nt: TGCAGCGTTACCCCAAGGGGGGCTAATGAGCAGTACTTC
CDR3aa: CSVTPRGANEQYF

abundance: .
v_gene: TRBV30
d_gene: .
j_gene: TRBJ1-3
CDR3nt: TGTGCCTGGACAGGGGAAATCTCTGGAAACACCATATATTTT
CDR3aa: CAWTGEISGNTIYF

abundance: .
v_gene: TRBV10-3
d_gene: .
j_gene: TRBJ1-1
CDR3nt: TGTGCCATCGGGAAAGAGGGAACCACTGAAGCTTTCTTT
CDR3aa: CAIGKEGTTEAFF

abundance: .
v_gene: TRBV28
d_gene: .
j_gene: TRBJ1-1
CDR3nt: TGTGCCAGCAGCTCTCAAACGATTGAAGCTTTCTTT
CDR3aa: CASSSQTIEAFF

abundance: .
v_gene: TRBV30
d_gene: .
j_gene: TRBJ2-7
CDR3nt: TGTGCCTGGAAAGGCCCGGGTTACGAGCAGTACTTC
CDR3aa: CAWKGPGYEQYF

abundance: few
v_gene: TRBV30
d_gene: .
j_gene: TRBJ2-4
CDR3nt: TGTGCCTGGAGTGCCGGACTGGGGATTTTCTATGCGACCAAAAACATTCAGTACTTC
CDR3aa: CAWSAGLGIFYATKNIQYF

abundance: few
v_gene: TRBV20-1
d_gene: .
j_gene: TRBJ2-2
CDR3nt: TGCAGTGCTAGAGGATCAAAGGAGCTGTTTTTT
CDR3aa: CSARGSKELFF

abundance: .
v_gene: TRBV29-1
d_gene: .
j_gene: TRBJ1-1
CDR3nt: TGCAGCGTTGTCTACTCGGACACTGAAGCTTTCTTT
CDR3aa: CSVVYSDTEAFF

abundance: .
v_gene: TRBV30
d_gene: .
j_gene: TRBJ1-1
CDR3nt: TGTGCCTGGAAATTAAGGGCGGACACTGAAGCTTTCTTT
CDR3aa: CAWKLRADTEAFF

abundance: .
v_gene: TRBV29-1
d_gene: TRBD1
j_gene: TRBJ2-2
CDR3nt: TGCAGCGTGGGACAGGGAGTTAACACCGGGGAGCTGTTTTTT
CDR3aa: CSVGQGVNTGELFF

abundance: few
v_gene: TRBV29-1
d_gene: .
j_gene: TRBJ1-1
CDR3nt: TGCAGCGTTATGATGGGCGGAAACACTGAAGCTTTCTTT
CDR3aa: CSVMMGGNTEAFF

abundance: .
v_gene: TRBV7-9
d_gene: .
j_gene: TRBJ2-5
CDR3nt: TGTGCCAGCAGCCCTTCGGGGCAGGCACAGAGGTACCAAGAGACCCAGTACTTC
CDR3aa: CASSPSGQAQRYQETQYF

abundance: few
v_gene: TRBV28
d_gene: TRBD1
j_gene: TRBJ2-3
CDR3nt: TGTGCCAGCAGTTGGACAGGCAAAGATACGCAGTATTTT
CDR3aa: CASSWTGKDTQYF

abundance: once
v_gene: TRBV9
d_gene: TRBD2
j_gene: TRBJ2-3
CDR3nt: TGTGCCAGCAGCTCTAGTCCGGGAGGAGGGGATACGCAGTATTTT
CDR3aa: CASSSSPGGGDTQYF

abundance: .
v_gene: TRBV30
d_gene: .
j_gene: TRBJ2-1
CDR3nt: TGTGCCTGGAGTCGACGGGAGTCGGGTGAGCAGTTCTTC
CDR3aa: CAWSRRESGEQFF

abundance: .
v_gene: TRBV9
d_gene: .
j_gene: TRBJ2-7
CDR3nt: TGTGCCAGCAGCGTAGATTGGCTCGCCTACGAGCAGTACTTC
CDR3aa: CASSVDWLAYEQYF

abundance: .
v_gene: TRBV6-5
d_gene: .
j_gene: TRBJ2-1
CDR3nt: TGTGCCAGCAGGACGGTCAGAACTAGCGAGCAGTTCTTC
CDR3aa: CASRTVRTSEQFF

abundance: few
v_gene: TRBV9
d_gene: TRBD1
j_gene: TRBJ1-2
CDR3nt: TGTGCCAGCAACCCCGCAGGGGGGACATATGGCTACACCTTC
CDR3aa: CASNPAGGTYGYTF

abundance: .
v_gene: TRBV6-5
d_gene: .
j_gene: TRBJ2-3
CDR3nt: TGTGCCAGCAGGCCTGGGTCTACCCATGCGCAGTATTTT
CDR3aa: CASRPGSTHAQYF

abundance: .
v_gene: TRBV25-1
d_gene: TRBD1
j_gene: TRBJ1-5
CDR3nt: TGTGCCAGCAGTGCACGGACAGGGGCGGATCAGCCCCAGCATTTT
CDR3aa: CASSARTGADQPQHF

abundance: .
v_gene: TRBV30
d_gene: TRBD1
j_gene: TRBJ1-5
CDR3nt: TGTGCCTGGAGTGCGTTCTCCGGGACAGGGGGACAGCCCCAGCATTTT
CDR3aa: CAWSAFSGTGGQPQHF

abundance: few
v_gene: TRBV20-1
d_gene: .
j_gene: TRBJ2-1
CDR3nt: TGCAGCGTCGGTGAGCAGTTCTTC
CDR3aa: CSVGEQFF

abundance: .
v_gene: TRBV10-3
d_gene: .
j_gene: TRBJ2-5
CDR3nt: TGTGCCACCGCAGAAACAGGGTACCAAGAGACCCAGTACTTC
CDR3aa: CATAETGYQETQYF

abundance: .
v_gene: TRBV5-4
d_gene: .
j_gene: TRBJ1-3
CDR3nt: TGTGCCAGCAGCTTAGGCAGGAACTCTGGAAACACCATATATTTT
CDR3aa: CASSLGRNSGNTIYF

abundance: .
v_gene: TRBV10-3
d_gene: .
j_gene: TRBJ1-5
CDR3nt: TGTGCCATCAGTGAGTCAGGGTTGGGCAATCAGCCCCAGCATTTT
CDR3aa: CAISESGLGNQPQHF

abundance: few
v_gene: TRBV7-3
d_gene: TRBD2
j_gene: TRBJ2-3
CDR3nt: TGTGCCAGCAGCATGCGACTAGCCTCTAACACAGATACGCAGTATTTT
CDR3aa: CASSMRLASNTDTQYF

abundance: .
v_gene: TRBV28
d_gene: TRBD1
j_gene: TRBJ1-2
CDR3nt: TGTGCCAGCAGTCCCGGACAGGGAATGGGAGGCTACACCTTC
CDR3aa: CASSPGQGMGGYTF

abundance: .
v_gene: TRBV18
d_gene: TRBD1
j_gene: TRBJ2-4
CDR3nt: TGTGCCAGCTCACCGGACAGGGTGGTCAAAAACATTCAGTACTTC
CDR3aa: CASSPDRVVKNIQYF

abundance: .
v_gene: TRBV7-9
d_gene: .
j_gene: TRBJ2-1
CDR3nt: TGTGCCAGCAGCCCTCCCCTGCGGTCCGCCTACAATGAGCAGTTCTTC
CDR3aa: CASSPPLRSAYNEQFF

abundance: .
v_gene: TRBV29-1
d_gene: TRBD2
j_gene: TRBJ2-5
CDR3nt: TGCAGCGTTTACGACAGCGGGGGGAAAGAGACCCAGTACTTC
CDR3aa: CSVYDSGGKETQYF

abundance: .
v_gene: TRBV30
d_gene: .
j_gene: TRBJ1-1
CDR3nt: TGTGCTCGTAGGGGGAACACTGAAGCTTTCTTT
CDR3aa: CARRGNTEAFF

abundance: .
v_gene: TRBV19
d_gene: .
j_gene: TRBJ2-6
CDR3nt: TGTGCCAGTAGTATTGGGACCCACTCTGGGGCCAACGTCCTGACTTTC
CDR3aa: CASSIGTHSGANVLTF

abundance: .
v_gene: TRBV4-1
d_gene: TRBD1
j_gene: TRBJ1-2
CDR3nt: TGCGCCAGCAGCCAAGATCGGGACAGCGGCTATGGCTACACCTTC
CDR3aa: CASSQDRDSGYGYTF

abundance: .
v_gene: TRBV29-1
d_gene: TRBD1
j_gene: TRBJ2-7
CDR3nt: TGCAGCGTTCAGACAGGGGACGAGCAGTACTTC
CDR3aa: CSVQTGDEQYF

abundance: few
v_gene: TRBV13
d_gene: TRBD1
j_gene: TRBJ1-2
CDR3nt: TGTGCCAGCAGCCCTCCGGGACAGGAGCCACCACCCAACTATGGCTACACCTTC
CDR3aa: CASSPPGQEPPPNYGYTF

abundance: .
v_gene: TRBV7-9
d_gene: .
j_gene: TRBJ1-4
CDR3nt: TGTGCCAGCAGCCCATTACATGAAAAACTGTTTTTT
CDR3aa: CASSPLHEKLFF

abundance: .
v_gene: TRBV7-3
d_gene: .
j_gene: TRBJ2-5
CDR3nt: TGTGCCAGCAGCTTAACCCGGGACCAAGAGACCCAGTACTTC
CDR3aa: CASSLTRDQETQYF

abundance: once
v_gene: TRBV7-2
d_gene: TRBD2
j_gene: TRBJ2-7
CDR3nt: TGTGCCAGCAGCAGGACTAGCGGGAGGGATTACGAGCAGTACTTC
CDR3aa: CASSRTSGRDYEQYF

abundance: .
v_gene: TRBV29-1
d_gene: .
j_gene: TRBJ2-7
CDR3nt: TGCAGCGGGGTGACAGGTTCCTACGAGCAGTACTTC
CDR3aa: CSGVTGSYEQYF

abundance: few
v_gene: TRBV5-1
d_gene: .
j_gene: TRBJ2-1
CDR3nt: TGCGCCAGCAGCATGGACTACCAGTCCTACAATGAGCAGTTCTTC
CDR3aa: CASSMDYQSYNEQFF

abundance: .
v_gene: TRBV9
d_gene: .
j_gene: TRBJ2-5
CDR3nt: TGTGCCAGCGCTCTTACCGGAGAGACCCAGTACTTC
CDR3aa: CASALTGETQYF

abundance: .
v_gene: TRBV14
d_gene: TRBD2
j_gene: TRBJ2-7
CDR3nt: TGTGCCAGCCGTCGTCTAGCGGGAGCCGAGCAGTACTTC
CDR3aa: CASRRLAGAEQYF

abundance: few
v_gene: TRBV6-1
d_gene: .
j_gene: TRBJ2-5
CDR3nt: TGTGCCAGCAGGCTTTTGGGAACCCTCCGAGAGACCCAGTACTTC
CDR3aa: CASRLLGTLRETQYF